The 8 T cell receptor beta chains below all came from one sample that was sequenced in a study of blood T cell repertoires in COVID-19. Repertoires were generated with immunoSEQ multiplex PCR, while TCRdb's copy carries only in-frame clones and drops some. The sample shows more than 300,000 clones, around nine tenths of them seen only once. Sequences were obtained from peripheral blood. The receptors stem from a woman aged 25 to 39 with COVID-19, enrolled during active disease.

This sequence joins TRBV19 and TRBJ2-1, with D tentatively TRBD1 (6 bases). Germline V gene sequence: CDR1 LNHDA, CDR2 SQIVND (reference sequence). The V end lost 1 base, the J end lost 4 bases, and 17 bases lay between the germline ends. The CDR3 extends over 17 amino acids. The chain's CDR3 is CASSIGGVRGPYNEQFF. The CDR3 bases are TGTGCCAGTAGTATAGGAGGGGTCAGGGGACCTTACAATGAGCAGTTCTTC. The whole variable domain, remainder taken from reference TRBV19 and TRBJ2-1, is DGGITQSPKYLFRKEGQNVTLSCEQNLNHDAMYWYRQDPGQGLRLIYYSQIVNDFQKGDIAEGYSVSREKKESFPLTVTSAQKNPTAFYLCASSIGGVRGPYNEQFFGPGTRLTVL.

The J gene is TRBJ1-1, the V gene TRBV2; 11 positions match TRBD1. CDR3 length: 15 residues. CDR1 is SNHLY, CDR2 FYNNEI, per germline. With V trimmed by 4 bases and J by 4 bases, 5 bases remained unmatched. CDR3 DNA sequence: TGTGCCAGCAGTGCCCAGGGACAGGGGGGCACTGAAGCTTTCTTT. This gives the protein CASSAQGQGGTEAFF.

This chain links TRBV5-1 with TRBJ2-1; TRBD2 matches 9 bases. CDR3 length: 15 amino acids. Trimming cost V 0 bases and J 10 bases; bases outside gene matches: 8. Per the germline V gene, CDR1 is SGHRS and CDR2 is YFSETQ. This chain's CDR3 is CASSLETSGAGEQFF. CDR3 DNA sequence: TGCGCCAGCAGCTTGGAGACTAGCGGTGCCGGGGAGCAGTTCTTC.

The rearrangement joins TRBV9 to TRBJ2-7; a possible D gene is TRBD2 (6 bases). Trimming left V 4 bases short and J 2 bases short, with 13 bases between. This CDR3 comprises 14 residues. Germline CDR1 is SGDLS and CDR2 is YYNGEE. CDR3 sequence (DNA): TGTGCCAGCAGCTCGGGGGAGTATCCCTACGAGCAGTACTTC. Residues: CASSSGEYPYEQYF.

The chain recombines TRBV7-2 with TRBJ2-5; D perhaps matches TRBD1 (5 bases). The CDR3 sequence is 14 residues long. V dropped 5 bases and J dropped 5 bases, with 15 bases sitting between them. Germline V lookup: CDR1 SGHTA, CDR2 FQGNSA. The DNA of the CDR3 is TGTGCCAGCAGCCCGGGCAGGGCCCTTGAGACCCAGTACTTC. Translated, it gives CASSPGRALETQYF.

The chain couples TRBV27 to TRBJ2-5; D is perhaps TRBD2 (5 bases). This CDR3 is 13 amino acids long. Germline CDR1 reads MNHEY; CDR2 reads SMNVEV (reference sequence). Trimming cost V 6 bases and J 3 bases, with 11 bases left between them. The CDR3 is CASRGRGKETQYF. The CDR3 DNA sequence: TGTGCCAGCAGAGGTCGGGGAAAAGAGACCCAGTACTTC.

The chain links TRBV2 to TRBJ2-1; 7 nucleotides match TRBD2. Losses at the gene ends were 4 bases for V and 1 base for J; bases not matched to a gene: 4. Germline V gives CDR1 SNHLY, CDR2 FYNNEI. This CDR3 region has 15 residues. The DNA for the CDR3 is TGTGCCAGCAGTGGGAGCGGGGCGTCCTACAATGAGCAGTTCTTC. As protein: CASSGSGASYNEQFF.

The chain joins TRBV14 to TRBJ2-3; 7 nucleotides agree with TRBD2. This CDR3 is built from 15 residues. V lost 3 bases and J lost 2; bases outside the gene matches: 5. Germline V lookup: CDR1 SGHDN, CDR2 FVKESK. In nucleotides, the CDR3 is TGTGCCAGCAGCCAGACTAGCTCTTTCACAGATACGCAGTATTTT. Residues: CASSQTSSFTDTQYF.